The entry that follows covers one T cell receptor (beta chain) sequence. This clonotype has a count of ten or more. This clone's antigen is unknown. No much larger clonotype is one base removed from it; base qualities were not supplied. In the paper's terms, the time point label means: longitudinal time-point 2. The healthy controls were volunteers from a blood bank in Maryland, USA. Unsorted PBMC libraries were generated from 2 million PBMCs stored in RNAlater at -80 °C until RNA extraction. PBMCs were separated from peripheral blood using Ficoll-Hypaque density gradient centrifugation and then cryopreserved in liquid nitrogen. The sample is drawn from a study of neurological immune-mediated disorders (dated by TCRdb to between 2018 and 2021). Broadly, across the study: Peripheral blood TCR-beta repertoires from HTLV-I-associated myelopathy (HAM/TSP) patients, multiple sclerosis patients and healthy controls were compared by UMI-based sequencing. The roughly 100 TCR-beta libraries included longitudinal samples, technical triplicates and paired sorted CD4+ and CD8+ T-cell subsets alongside PBMC samples. Each longitudinal HAM/TSP and healthy donor was sampled at 3 time-points spaced at roughly 3-45 month intervals. The cohort included approximately 70 subjects: approximately 15 with HAM/TSP, some 34 with multiple sclerosis, and around 20 healthy controls. The study at large found these results: No identical CDR3 amino acid sequences were shared among expanded clones across subjects, suggesting private TCR-beta repertoires in all groups. TCR clonal expansion was highest in HAM/TSP patients and lowest in MS patients, with MS patients falling below even healthy controls.

cDNA synthesis used template-switch 5'RACE with a primer carrying a 10-nucleotide random unique molecular identifier tagging each TCR transcript. Over 200 million TCR-beta sequences, covering 15-18 subjects, were produced in each sequencing run. The RNeasy kit was used for extraction of total RNA. The KAPA Real-time Library Amplification kit was used to amplify TCR-beta VDJ regions with primers for the TCR constant region and the 5'RACE anchor. A first PCR added sample indexes and Illumina adaptors, and a second PCR then raised library yield. After purification with Ampure beads, the TCR product of roughly 650 bp was size-selected on a 2% E-gel SizeSelection system. Before pooling, libraries had their quality checked on a Bioanalyzer, their concentration measured with Qubit, and their quantity determined with the Kapa Library Quantification kit. Paired-end 2 x 150 bp sequencing of the libraries was performed on an Illumina HiSeq 2500. To increase sequence diversity, about 25-31% phiX was spiked into each library pool. On the authors' methods: Quality-filtered reads were processed with the UMI-based MiGEC pipeline, and over 90% of raw TCR sequences were removed by the MiGEC pipeline during error correction. IMGT germline references were used for alignment of VDJ genes, and clonotypes were defined by a unique CDR3 amino acid sequence together with V-J genes. Clonal expansion, Shannon diversity, and CDR3 relatedness (CalcPairwiseDistances, ClusterSamples) were evaluated with VDJtools, and phylogenetic trees were built with CLCbio workbench. Clones with at least 8 unique UMIs were defined as expanded, with this threshold being based on coefficient-of-variation modelling across technical triplicates. The public reads were reprocessed in TCRdb via fastp at Q25 and MiXCR, keeping in-frame beta chains. For every CDR3 protein sequence, its rows merge into one entry that carries the most common genes and DNA. In this record, the V and J calls reflect TCRdb's handling and not the investigators' own analysis. This sample comprises tens of thousands of distinct CDR3 sequences, approximately 13% of them detected only once. Under 2.5% of the sample comes from the top ten.

Its CDR3 holds 12 amino acids, cysteine through phenylalanine. Only the CDR3 region is kept as DNA, spanning 36 bases read in frame from base 1. V drops 3 bases and J drops 2 bases, leaving 2 bases in between. CDR1 and CDR2, per the germline V gene (reference sequence), are DFQATT and SNEGSKA. The sequence was collected from a middle-aged woman in good health. The chain uses TRBV20-1 and TRBJ2-6; the D gene is unclear. The source material was PBMCs. The CDR3 here reads CSARTGANVLTF. The DNA sequence is TGCAGTGCTAGGACTGGGGCCAACGTCCTGACTTTC.